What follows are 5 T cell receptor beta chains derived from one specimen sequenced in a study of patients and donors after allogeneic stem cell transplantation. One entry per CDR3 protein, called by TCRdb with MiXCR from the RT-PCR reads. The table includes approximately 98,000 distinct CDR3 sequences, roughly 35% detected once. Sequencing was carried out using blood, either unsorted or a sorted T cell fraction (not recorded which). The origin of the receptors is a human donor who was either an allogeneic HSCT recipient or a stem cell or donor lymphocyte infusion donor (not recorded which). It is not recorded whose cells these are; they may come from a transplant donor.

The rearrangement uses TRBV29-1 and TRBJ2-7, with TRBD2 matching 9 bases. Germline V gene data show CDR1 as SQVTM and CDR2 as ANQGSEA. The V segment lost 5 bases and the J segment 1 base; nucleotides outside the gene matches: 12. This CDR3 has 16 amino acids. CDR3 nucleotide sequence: TGCAGCGTTTATAACGCGCGGGAGGGTGGATCCTACGAGCAGTACTTC. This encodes CSVYNAREGGSYEQYF.

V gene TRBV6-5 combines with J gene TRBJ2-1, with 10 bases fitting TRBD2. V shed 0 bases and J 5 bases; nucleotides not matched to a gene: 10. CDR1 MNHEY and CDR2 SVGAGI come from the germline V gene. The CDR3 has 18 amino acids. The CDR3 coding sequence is TGTGCCAGCAGTTACTCCTGGCAACTAGCGGGAAGGAACAATGAGCAGTTCTTC. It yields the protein CASSYSWQLAGRNNEQFF.

CDR3 DNA: TGTGCCAGCAGACACCAAAGGACAGCCTACCGCCAAGGAGCTTTCTTT. Amino acids: CASRHQRTAYRQGAFF. The chain employs TRBV6-2 or TRBV6-3 and TRBJ1-1; D may be TRBD1 (6 bases). The CDR3 is 16 amino acids. V was cut by 6 bases and J by 10 bases, with 27 bases left in between. Germline CDR1 MNHEY, CDR2 SVGEGT.

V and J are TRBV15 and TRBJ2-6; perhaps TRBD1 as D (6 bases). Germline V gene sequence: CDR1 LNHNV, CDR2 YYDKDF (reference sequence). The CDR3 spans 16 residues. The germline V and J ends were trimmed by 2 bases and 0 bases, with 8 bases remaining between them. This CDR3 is CATSRQGLSGANVLTF. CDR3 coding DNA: TGTGCCACCAGCAGACAGGGGCTCTCTGGGGCCAACGTCCTGACTTTC.

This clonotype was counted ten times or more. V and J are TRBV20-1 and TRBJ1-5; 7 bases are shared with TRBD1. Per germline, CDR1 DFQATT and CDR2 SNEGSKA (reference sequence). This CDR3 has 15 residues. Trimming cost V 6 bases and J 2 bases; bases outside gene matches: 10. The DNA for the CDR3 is TGCAGTGCCACCCGACCCCAGGGGGGCAATCAGCCCCAGCATTTT. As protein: CSATRPQGGNQPQHF.